This record looks at one T cell receptor (beta chain) sequence and its context. Its matching antigen is unknown. TCRdb ran MiXCR on the reads and lists one entry per CDR3 protein. The data show 230,000 or so distinct CDR3 sequences, with 15% to 20% seen just once and less than 50% held by the top ten. CDR1 is SGHVS and CDR2 is FQNEAQ in the germline V gene. The CDR3 has 17 amino acids. The V gene end was trimmed by 1 base and the J gene end by 1 base; junction bases not matched to a gene: 7. The source of the sample is a study of T cell repertoires in cytomegalovirus infection. Study background: TCR beta signatures that were public indicated CMV infection and matching HLA type.

Study results and caveats: Cumulative frequency (of public TCR beta family members) identified carriers of CMV plus the relevant HLA. HLA-C-restricted CMV clonotypes gave the most frequent clonotype in two of eight donors.

V usage is TRBV7-8 and J usage is TRBJ1-5, with 7 bases lining up with TRBD1. Input material: CD8+ T cells from PBMCs. This clonotype was obtained from a human donor in good health (CMV status not recorded). Some clones in this sample may be carry-over from other donors' samples. CDR3 coding DNA: TGTGCCAGCAGCTTAGGGGGGACAGTTTTCAGCAATCAGCCCCAGCATTTT. Translating gives CASSLGGTVFSNQPQHF.